This T cell receptor (beta chain) was found in a study of blood T cell repertoires in COVID-19. Libraries were prepared by immunoSEQ multiplex PCR; TCRdb keeps only in-frame clonotypes and omits some of them. This table holds some 150,000 clones, 65% to 90% found once. The V and J ends lost 5 bases and 3 bases respectively, with 8 bases between them. Germline assignment: CDR1 LNHDA and CDR2 SQIVND (reference sequence). The CDR3 sequence is 13 residues long. Material for sequencing was peripheral blood. The receptor's source is a woman aged 45-65 years with acute or convalescent COVID-19. The gene calls are TRBV19 and TRBJ1-5, with D perhaps matching TRBD1 (5 bases). The CDR3 loop is CASSFRANQPQHF. The CDR3 nucleotides read TGTGCCAGTAGTTTCAGGGCCAATCAGCCCCAGCATTTT.